The 25 T cell receptor beta chains listed next were all sequenced from one sample in a study of radiotherapy plus CTLA-4 blockade in lung cancer. Measured with immunoSEQ multiplex PCR; TCRdb has only the in-frame clones, and not every one. The table has 40,000 to 50,000 clones, 70% to 75% seen once; the top ten hold around 3.3%. This specimen consisted of peripheral blood, obtained from a patient treated with radiotherapy plus ipilimumab. These TCRs come from a human donor with non-small cell lung cancer who had a complete response to radiotherapy plus ipilimumab.

This clone appeared a few times. The chain carries TRBV7-8 and TRBJ2-1; TRBD1 matches at 7 bases. CDR1 and CDR2 (germline): SGHVS, FQNEAQ. The CDR3 is 13 amino acids. V lost 1 base and J lost 9; bases outside the gene matches: 3. CDR3 sequence: CASSLEGAREQFF. In nucleotides, the CDR3 is TGTGCCAGCAGCTTAGAGGGGGCCCGTGAGCAGTTCTTC.

This chain joins TRBV4-1 and TRBJ2-5; D is ambiguous. The germline CDR1 and CDR2 sequences are MGHRA and YSYEKL. The CDR3 length is 14 residues. V lost 0 bases and J 2 bases, leaving 7 bases between the germline ends. CDR3 sequence: CASSQDPLQETQYF. CDR3 in DNA: TGCGCCAGCAGCCAAGATCCCCTACAAGAGACCCAGTACTTC.

The V gene is TRBV5-1, the J gene TRBJ2-5; 7 bases are a match to TRBD2. Germline trimming cut 4 bases from V and 5 bases from J; bases unmatched to any gene: 11. CDR3 length: 15 amino acids. CDR1 and CDR2 from the germline V gene are SGHRS and YFSETQ. This chain's CDR3 is CASSAGPGLRETQYF. The CDR3 DNA sequence: TGCGCCAGCAGCGCCGGACCGGGACTAAGGGAGACCCAGTACTTC.

The chain combines TRBV25-1 with TRBJ2-5, with 8 bases fitting TRBD1. Germline CDR1 MGHDK, CDR2 SYGVNS. The length of the CDR3 is 18 residues. Trimming cost V 5 bases and J 1 base; bases outside gene matches: 15. CDR3 protein: CASSTHRGQGGPQETQYF. The DNA of the CDR3 is TGTGCCAGCAGTACGCACCGTGGACAGGGAGGCCCCCAAGAGACCCAGTACTTC.

This clone turned up a few times. This rearrangement joins TRBV28 to TRBJ1-5, with TRBD1 matching 12 bases. This CDR3 has 16 amino acids. CDR1 is MDHEN and CDR2 is SYDVKM in the germline V gene. The V segment lost 5 bases and the J segment 9 bases; nucleotides outside the gene matches: 11. The CDR3 protein is CASSPSSGTGGRPQHF. In nucleotides, the CDR3 is TGTGCCAGCAGTCCCTCCTCCGGGACAGGGGGCCGGCCCCAGCATTTT.

V usage is TRBV28 and J usage is TRBJ2-5; 10 bases map to TRBD2. This CDR3 spans 15 amino acids. Germline values: CDR1 MDHEN, CDR2 SYDVKM. The V segment lost 5 bases and the J segment 6 bases; nucleotides outside the gene matches: 9. The CDR3 DNA is TGTGCCAGCAGTAGAAGCGGGAGGGCCTTCAAGACCCAGTACTTC. Translation gives CASSRSGRAFKTQYF.

This clone was observed a handful of times. This chain uses TRBV19 with TRBJ1-5; tentatively, D is TRBD1 (5 bases). Germline V lookup: CDR1 LNHDA, CDR2 SQIVND (reference sequence). This CDR3 is 15 amino acids long. Trimming left V 7 bases short and J 0 bases short, with 13 bases between. CDR3 nucleotide sequence: TGTGCCAGTACCCTGGGGGGTTATAGCAATCAGCCCCAGCATTTT. It is translated as CASTLGGYSNQPQHF.

The chain uses TRBV7-3 and TRBJ2-2, with TRBD2 matching over 7 bases. Germline values: CDR1 SGHTA, CDR2 FQGTGA. V trimming: 3 bases; J trimming: 4 bases; junction bases outside the gene matches: 2. This CDR3 comprises 14 residues. The CDR3 region is CASSFTSVTGELFF. For the CDR3, the DNA is TGTGCCAGCAGCTTTACTAGCGTCACCGGGGAGCTGTTTTTT.

This clone was counted once. The chain employs TRBV6-1 and TRBJ2-7; D might be TRBD1 (6 bases). CDR1 and CDR2 from the germline V gene are MNHNS and SASEGT. V lost 2 bases and J 3 bases, leaving 11 bases between the germline ends. The CDR3 consists of 14 residues. CDR3 in amino acids: CASSEKGVSYEQYF. Written as DNA, the CDR3 is TGTGCCAGCAGTGAAAAGGGGGTGAGCTACGAGCAGTACTTC.

This clone has a single count. This sequence joins TRBV9 and TRBJ2-2, with 12 bases matching TRBD2. Per germline, CDR1 SGDLS and CDR2 YYNGEE. This CDR3 region has 18 residues. V trimming: 2 bases; J trimming: 4 bases; junction bases outside the gene matches: 9. The DNA of the CDR3 is TGTGCCAGCAGCGTTACTAGCGGGGGGTTGAAGTCCACCGGGGAGCTGTTTTTT. Translation: CASSVTSGGLKSTGELFF.

This clone was found once. V usage is TRBV5-4 and J usage is TRBJ2-5, with 7 nucleotides matching TRBD1. The V gene end was trimmed by 4 bases and the J gene end by 5 bases; junction bases not matched to a gene: 14. The CDR3 contains 16 residues. Per the germline V gene, CDR1 is SGHNT and CDR2 is YYREEE (reference sequence). The CDR3: CASSRRDRPLGETQYF. The CDR3 DNA is TGTGCCAGCAGCCGCCGGGACAGACCATTGGGGGAGACCCAGTACTTC.

This chain links TRBV27 with TRBJ1-5, with TRBD1 as a possible D gene (6 bases). This CDR3 spans 14 amino acids. Germline CDR1 reads MNHEY; CDR2 reads SMNVEV (reference sequence). Trimming cost V 5 bases and J 5 bases, with 13 bases left between them. The CDR3 DNA follows: TGTGCCAGCAGTATAACAGGGTTTGATCAGCCCCAGCATTTT. Translating gives CASSITGFDQPQHF.

The chain links TRBV6-1 to TRBJ1-4; unclear D gene. V lost 5 bases and J lost 0, with 10 bases in between. The CDR3 contains 15 residues. CDR1 and CDR2 from the germline V gene are MNHNS and SASEGT. CDR3 nucleotide sequence: TGTGCCAGCAGTAAAAACAGAGCAACTAATGAAAAACTGTTTTTT. Translation gives CASSKNRATNEKLFF.

This chain uses TRBV4-3 with TRBJ2-2, with 8 bases identical to TRBD2. The CDR3 extends over 16 amino acids. From germline, CDR1 is LGHNA and CDR2 YSLEER. The V and J ends lost 4 bases and 6 bases, in that order; junction bases with no gene match: 10. The CDR3 is CASSRAGSGGPGELFF. CDR3 nucleotide sequence: TGCGCCAGCAGCCGGGCCGGTTCGGGGGGGCCCGGGGAGCTGTTTTTT.

The J gene is TRBJ1-2, the V gene TRBV19; D is unresolved. Germline CDR1 reads LNHDA; CDR2 reads SQIVND (reference sequence). The V end lost 7 bases, the J end lost 1 base, and 22 bases lay between the germline ends. The CDR3 spans 17 residues. CDR3 sequence: CASNFRGLGVLNYGYTF. The CDR3 DNA reads as TGTGCCAGTAATTTCCGGGGTCTGGGAGTGCTTAACTATGGCTACACCTTC.

V is TRBV6-5 and J is TRBJ2-1; a weak D match, TRBD1 (7 bases). V lost 5 bases and J lost 7, with 18 bases in between. The length of the CDR3 is 15 residues. Germline assignment: CDR1 MNHEY and CDR2 SVGAGI. The CDR3 DNA follows: TGTGCCAGCAGTCCGTTCAGGGGGGCGCGGAATGAGCAGTTCTTC. Its translation is CASSPFRGARNEQFF.

V gene TRBV9 combines with J gene TRBJ2-2; D is possibly TRBD2 (6 bases). The CDR3 has 16 residues. In germline, CDR1 is SGDLS, CDR2 YYNGEE. The germline V and J ends were trimmed by 0 bases and 0 bases, with 9 bases remaining between them. The DNA for the CDR3 is TGTGCCAGCAGCGTAGCGGGACTCGCGAACACCGGGGAGCTGTTTTTT. Amino acid sequence: CASSVAGLANTGELFF.

This chain uses TRBV30 with TRBJ2-7; the D is unclear. Trimming stripped 1 base from V and 1 base from J, with 5 bases between. The length of the CDR3 is 12 residues. Germline V lookup: CDR1 GTSNPN, CDR2 SVGIG (reference sequence). The DNA for the CDR3 is TGTGCCTGGAGTGGTGTATCCTACGAGCAGTACTTC. This encodes CAWSGVSYEQYF.

This clone was seen more than once but under ten times. V and J are TRBV7-9 and TRBJ1-6, with D tentatively TRBD1 (5 bases). The CDR3 spans 17 residues. The germline V gene has CDR1 SEHNR and CDR2 FQNEAQ (reference sequence). Trimming removed 4 bases at V and 5 bases at J, with 18 bases between. CDR3 in amino acids: CASSSSGGTGNNSPLHF. The CDR3 nucleotides read TGTGCCAGCAGCTCGTCTGGAGGGACGGGAAATAATTCACCCCTCCACTTT.

The chain joins TRBV28 to TRBJ1-2; 7 bases are shared with TRBD1. Germline V lookup: CDR1 MDHEN, CDR2 SYDVKM. The CDR3 totals 16 residues. Trimming took 4 bases from V and 8 from J; bases not matched to a gene: 16. The CDR3 coding sequence is TGTGCCAGCAGTTCGGAGTCAGGGGGTAAATGGCGCGGCTACACCTTC. This sequence encodes CASSSESGGKWRGYTF.

There are a few counts of this clone. This chain connects TRBV6-1 to TRBJ1-5, with 8 positions matching TRBD1. V lost 10 bases to trimming and J lost 7 bases; unmatched junction nucleotides: 6. The CDR3 contains 12 residues. CDR1 and CDR2 (germline): MNHNS, SASEGT. The CDR3 reads CATRQGNQPQHF. Written as DNA, the CDR3 is TGTGCCACCAGACAGGGGAACCAGCCCCAGCATTTT.

This clone was recorded once. V is TRBV18 and J is TRBJ1-4; 9 bases map to TRBD1. The germline gives CDR1 KGHSH, CDR2 LQKENI. Germline trimming cut 2 bases from V and 11 bases from J; bases unmatched to any gene: 9. The CDR3 spans 15 residues. For the CDR3, the DNA is TGTGCCAGCTCACCAGCCGGGACAGGGATTAGGAAACTGTTTTTT. This sequence encodes CASSPAGTGIRKLFF.

The gene calls are TRBV5-1 and TRBJ2-7, with a weak D call TRBD1 (5 bases). Trimming took 6 bases from V and 2 from J, leaving 12 bases between them. The germline CDR1 and CDR2 sequences are SGHRS and YFSETQ. This CDR3 is built from 13 residues. The DNA for the CDR3 is TGCGCCAGCACCCCGACAGACACCTACGAGCAGTACTTC. Residues: CASTPTDTYEQYF.

Points on this clone: At one boundary the junction diverges from the germline segment, which might be a read error. V is TRBV2 and J is TRBJ2-6; 8 bases agree with TRBD1. The CDR3 contains 14 residues. Per the germline V gene, CDR1 is SNHLY and CDR2 is FYNNEI. CDR3 in DNA: TGTGCCTGCAGGGGGCGTTCTGGGGCCAACGTCCTGACTTTC. Its protein is CACRGRSGANVLTF.

The V gene is TRBV5-6, the J gene TRBJ2-7, with 7 bases aligning to TRBD1. Germline V gives CDR1 SGHDT, CDR2 YYEEEE. This CDR3 comprises 14 residues. The trim removed 2 bases at V and 5 bases at J, leaving 7 bases unmatched. The CDR3 loop is CASSFRDSRNEQYF. CDR3 nucleotides: TGTGCCAGCAGCTTCCGGGACAGTCGAAACGAGCAGTACTTC. Variable domain in full (rest from reference TRBV5-6 and TRBJ2-7): DAGVTQSPTHLIKTRGQQVTLRCSPKSGHDTVSWYQQALGQGPQFIFQYYEEEERQRGNFPDRFSGHQFPNYSSELNVNALLLGDSALYLCASSFRDSRNEQYFGPGTRLTVT.